A single sample is the source of the 2 T cell receptor beta chains below, sequenced in a study of cytomegalovirus exposure and HLA in healthy donors. Researchers ran the PCR with 60 Vbeta and 13 Jbeta primers. The assay was immunoSEQ multiplex PCR, and TCRdb's table has in-frame clones only and misses some. This sample has just under 95,000 clones, with roughly 80% found just once. The sequenced sample was PBMCs. All receptors derive from a man aged 50 to 59 in good health and CMV-seropositive.

V and J are TRBV2 and TRBJ2-1; TRBD2 matches 9 bases. The germline CDR1 and CDR2 sequences are SNHLY and FYNNEI. This CDR3 is built from 16 residues. The V segment lost 4 bases and the J segment 7 bases; nucleotides outside the gene matches: 11. The CDR3 sequence is CASSVELAGIRNEQFF. The CDR3 nucleotides are TGTGCCAGCAGTGTAGAGCTAGCGGGGATCCGGAATGAGCAGTTCTTC.

The chain couples TRBV7-9 to TRBJ2-5; a possible D gene is TRBD1 (6 bases). The CDR3 sequence is 15 residues long. V gave up 5 bases and J gave up 2 bases, with 15 bases separating them. CDR1 is SEHNR, CDR2 FQNEAQ, per germline (reference sequence). CDR3 nucleotide sequence: TGTGCCAGCAGCCCCCCAACAGGGCTTCAAGAGACCCAGTACTTC. It yields the protein CASSPPTGLQETQYF.